The entry below describes one TCR beta chain. The antigen is undetermined. At one boundary the junction diverges from the germline segment, which might be a read error. The sample belongs to a study of blood T cells in healthy people across ages. Primed by a sample-barcoded 5' primer and a J-beta primer mix, a second PCR proceeded for about 7 to 12 cycles. TCRdb re-derived calls from the 5' RACE reads in MiXCR, one entry per CDR3 protein. The table shows approximately 880,000 distinct CDR3 sequences, with roughly 43% occurring only once. Germline assignment: CDR1 DFQATT and CDR2 SNEGSKA (reference sequence). The CDR3 spans 10 residues. Study findings and constraints: Per million T cells, TCR beta diversity dropped about linearly as age rose.

This TCR came from a man aged 30-40 years in good health. The sequenced sample was blood. The chain combines TRBV20-1 with TRBJ1-2; D is ambiguous. The CDR3 protein is CSVRVYGYTF. In DNA form, the CDR3 reads TGCAGTGTTAGAGTCTATGGCTACACCTTC.